A single TCR beta chain is shown here with its context. The method was immunoSEQ multiplex PCR; TCRdb's version includes in-frame clones alone and lacks a portion of them. The sample lists about 77,000 clones; around 92% were seen once. V dropped 1 base and J dropped 4 bases, with 13 bases sitting between them. The CDR3 runs to 15 residues. CDR1 and CDR2 (germline): PRHDT, FYEKMQ (reference sequence). This sample was taken from a study of graft-versus-host responses after intestinal transplantation. Background on the study: Every recipient had anti-thymocyte globulin induction and roughly three years of tacrolimus plus steroids.

The chain uses TRBV13 and TRBJ1-2, with D perhaps TRBD1 (5 bases). This material consisted of PBMCs, taken 98 days after intestinal transplantation. The source of this sequence is a human patient who received an intestinal transplant, so some T cells may come from the graft donor. The CDR3 nucleotides read TGTGCCAGCAGCTTAGTCCCAGCGACAGCCTATGGCTACACCTTC. This gives the protein CASSLVPATAYGYTF.